This T cell receptor (beta chain) was sequenced during a study of blood T cell repertoires in COVID-19. Study at large: Material from acute and convalescent COVID-19 was sourced from the United States, Italy and Spain.

Of note for this clone: One end of the junction varies from germline; a read error may be responsible.

The CDR3 sequence is 17 residues long. CDR1 LNHDA and CDR2 SQIVND come from the germline V gene (reference sequence). The protocol was immunoSEQ multiplex PCR, while the TCRdb copy is restricted to in-frame clones and leaves out a portion. The repertoire has fewer than 150,000 clones, approximately 89% of them found once; the top ten carry roughly 28%. The chain is built from TRBV19 and TRBJ1-1, with TRBD1 identical over 7 bases. The sample comprised peripheral blood. This receptor was identified in a human donor in a cohort sampled during active COVID-19. CDR3 sequence (DNA): TGTGCCAGTAGAAAGACAGGGAGAGGGAACGCGAACGCTGAAGCTTTCTTT. Translating gives CASRKTGRGNANAEAFF.